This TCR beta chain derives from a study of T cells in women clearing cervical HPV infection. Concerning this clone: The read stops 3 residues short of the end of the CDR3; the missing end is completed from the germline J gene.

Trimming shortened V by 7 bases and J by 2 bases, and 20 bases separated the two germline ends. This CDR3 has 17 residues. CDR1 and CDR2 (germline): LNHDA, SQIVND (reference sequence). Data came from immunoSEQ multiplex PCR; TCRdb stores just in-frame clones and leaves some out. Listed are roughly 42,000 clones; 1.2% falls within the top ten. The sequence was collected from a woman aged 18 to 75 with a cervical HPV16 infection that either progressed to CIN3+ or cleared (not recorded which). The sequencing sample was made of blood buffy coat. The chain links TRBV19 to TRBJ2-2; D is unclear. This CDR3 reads CASTPSRQAYNTGELFF. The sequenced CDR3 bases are TGTGCCAGTACGCCGTCCCGGCAGGCCTACAACACCGGGGAG.